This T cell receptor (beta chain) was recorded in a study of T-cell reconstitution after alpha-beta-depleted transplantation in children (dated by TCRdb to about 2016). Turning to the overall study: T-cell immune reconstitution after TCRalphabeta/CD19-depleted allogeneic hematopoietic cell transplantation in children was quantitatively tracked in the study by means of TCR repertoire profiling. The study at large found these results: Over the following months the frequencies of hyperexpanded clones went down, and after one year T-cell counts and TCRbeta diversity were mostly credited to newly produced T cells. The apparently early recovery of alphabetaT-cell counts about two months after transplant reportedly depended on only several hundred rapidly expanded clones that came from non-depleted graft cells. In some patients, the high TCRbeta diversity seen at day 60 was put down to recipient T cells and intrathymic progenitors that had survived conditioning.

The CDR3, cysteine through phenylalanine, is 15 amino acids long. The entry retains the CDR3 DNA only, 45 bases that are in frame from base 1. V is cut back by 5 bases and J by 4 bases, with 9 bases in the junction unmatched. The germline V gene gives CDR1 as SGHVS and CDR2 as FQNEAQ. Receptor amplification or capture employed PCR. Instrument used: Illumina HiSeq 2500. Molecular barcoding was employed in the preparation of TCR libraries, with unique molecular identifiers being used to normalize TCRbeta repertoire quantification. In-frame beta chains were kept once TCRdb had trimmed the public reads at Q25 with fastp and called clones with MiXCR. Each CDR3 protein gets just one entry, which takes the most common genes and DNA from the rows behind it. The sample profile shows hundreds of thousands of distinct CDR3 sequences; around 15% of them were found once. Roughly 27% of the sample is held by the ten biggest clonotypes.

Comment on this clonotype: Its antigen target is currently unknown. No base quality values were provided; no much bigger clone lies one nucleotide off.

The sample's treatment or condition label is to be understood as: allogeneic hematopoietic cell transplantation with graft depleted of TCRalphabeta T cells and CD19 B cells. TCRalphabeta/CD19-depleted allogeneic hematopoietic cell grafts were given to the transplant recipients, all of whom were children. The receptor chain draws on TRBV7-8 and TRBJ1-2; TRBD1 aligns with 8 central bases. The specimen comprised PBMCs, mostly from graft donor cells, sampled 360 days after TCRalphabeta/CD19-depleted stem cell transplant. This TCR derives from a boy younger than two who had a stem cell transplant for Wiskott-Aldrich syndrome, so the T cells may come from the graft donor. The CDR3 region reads CASSPWTGMGYGYTF. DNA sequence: TGTGCCAGCAGCCCTTGGACAGGGATGGGCTATGGCTACACCTTC. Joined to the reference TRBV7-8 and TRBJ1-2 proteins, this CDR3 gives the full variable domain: GAGVSQSPRYKVAKRGQDVALRCDPISGHVSLFWYQQALGQGPEFLTYFQNEAQLDKSGLPSDRFFAERPEGSVSTLKIQRTQQEDSAVYLCASSPWTGMGYGYTFGSGTRLTVV.